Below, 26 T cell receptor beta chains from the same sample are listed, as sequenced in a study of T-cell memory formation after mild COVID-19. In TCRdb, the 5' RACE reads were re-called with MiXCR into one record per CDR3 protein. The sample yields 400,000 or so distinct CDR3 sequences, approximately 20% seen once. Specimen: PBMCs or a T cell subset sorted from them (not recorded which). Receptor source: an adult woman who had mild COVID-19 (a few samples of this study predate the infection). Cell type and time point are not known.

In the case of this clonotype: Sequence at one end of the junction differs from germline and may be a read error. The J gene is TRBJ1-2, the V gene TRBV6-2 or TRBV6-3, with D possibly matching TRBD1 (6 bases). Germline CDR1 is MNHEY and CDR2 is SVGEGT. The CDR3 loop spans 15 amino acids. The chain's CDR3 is CASSYSGGAKYGYTF. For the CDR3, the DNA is TGTGCCAGCAGTTACTCGGGGGGCGCTAAGTATGGCTACACCTTC.

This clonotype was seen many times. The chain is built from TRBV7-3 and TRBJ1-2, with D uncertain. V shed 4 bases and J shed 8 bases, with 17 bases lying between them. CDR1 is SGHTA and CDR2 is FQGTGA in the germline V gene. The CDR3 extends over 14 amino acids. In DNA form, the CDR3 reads TGTGCCAGCAGCTCGAGTGGCGGATCAGGAGGCTACACCTTC. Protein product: CASSSSGGSGGYTF.

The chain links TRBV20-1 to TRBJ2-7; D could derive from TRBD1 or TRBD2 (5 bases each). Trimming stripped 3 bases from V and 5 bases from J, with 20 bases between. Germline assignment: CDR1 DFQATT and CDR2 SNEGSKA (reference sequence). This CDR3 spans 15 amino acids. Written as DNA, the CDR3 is TGCAGTGCTAGGTCCCCACAGGCGTCGAGGGACGAGCAGTACTTC. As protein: CSARSPQASRDEQYF.

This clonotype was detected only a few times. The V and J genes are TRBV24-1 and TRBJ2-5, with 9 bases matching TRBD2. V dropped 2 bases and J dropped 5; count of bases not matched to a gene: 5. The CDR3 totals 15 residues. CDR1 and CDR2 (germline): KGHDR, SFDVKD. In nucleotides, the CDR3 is TGTGCCACCAGTGATTCATCGGCGGGAGGGGAGACCCAGTACTTC. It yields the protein CATSDSSAGGETQYF.

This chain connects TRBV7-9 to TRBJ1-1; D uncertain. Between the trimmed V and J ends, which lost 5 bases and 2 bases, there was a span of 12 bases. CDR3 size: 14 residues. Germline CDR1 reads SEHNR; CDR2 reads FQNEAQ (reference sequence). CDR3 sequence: CASSPNPANTEAFF. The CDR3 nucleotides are TGTGCCAGCAGCCCAAACCCGGCAAACACTGAAGCTTTCTTT.

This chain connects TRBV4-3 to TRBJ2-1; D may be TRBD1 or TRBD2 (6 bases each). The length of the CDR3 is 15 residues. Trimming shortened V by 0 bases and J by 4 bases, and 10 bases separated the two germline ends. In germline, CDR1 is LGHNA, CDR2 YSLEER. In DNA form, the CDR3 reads TGCGCCAGCAGCCAAGATGAAGGGGGGTACAATGAGCAGTTCTTC. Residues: CASSQDEGGYNEQFF.

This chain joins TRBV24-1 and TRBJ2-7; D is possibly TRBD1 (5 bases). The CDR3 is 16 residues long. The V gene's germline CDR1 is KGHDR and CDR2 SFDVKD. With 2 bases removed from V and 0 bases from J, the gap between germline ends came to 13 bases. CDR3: CATSDWRKGNSYEQYF. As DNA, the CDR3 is TGTGCCACCAGTGATTGGAGAAAGGGGAACTCCTACGAGCAGTACTTC.

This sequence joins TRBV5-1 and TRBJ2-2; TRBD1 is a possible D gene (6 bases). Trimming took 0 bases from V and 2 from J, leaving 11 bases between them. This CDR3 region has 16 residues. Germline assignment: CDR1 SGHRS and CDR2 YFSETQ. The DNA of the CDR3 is TGCGCCAGCAGCTTGGGGCGGACAGTCAACACCGGGGAGCTGTTTTTT. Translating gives CASSLGRTVNTGELFF.

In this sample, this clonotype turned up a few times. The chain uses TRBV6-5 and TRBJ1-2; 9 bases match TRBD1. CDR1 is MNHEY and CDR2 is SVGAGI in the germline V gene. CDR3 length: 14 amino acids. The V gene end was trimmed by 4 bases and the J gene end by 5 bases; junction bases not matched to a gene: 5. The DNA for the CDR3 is TGTGCCAGCAGTTCGGGACAGGGCTATTATGGCTACACCTTC. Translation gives CASSSGQGYYGYTF.

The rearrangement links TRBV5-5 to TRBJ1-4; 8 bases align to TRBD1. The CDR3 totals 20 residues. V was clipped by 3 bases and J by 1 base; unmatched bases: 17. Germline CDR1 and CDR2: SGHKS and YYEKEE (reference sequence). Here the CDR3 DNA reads TGTGCCAGCAGCTCGGGGTGGGGACAGGAGACTTACGGAACTAATGAAAAACTGTTTTTT. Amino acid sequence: CASSSGWGQETYGTNEKLFF. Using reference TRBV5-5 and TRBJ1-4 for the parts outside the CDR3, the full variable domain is DAGVTQSPTHLIKTRGQQVTLRCSPISGHKSVSWYQQVLGQGPQFIFQYYEKEERGRGNFPDRFSARQFPNYSSELNVNALLLGDSALYLCASSSGWGQETYGTNEKLFFGSGTQLSVL.

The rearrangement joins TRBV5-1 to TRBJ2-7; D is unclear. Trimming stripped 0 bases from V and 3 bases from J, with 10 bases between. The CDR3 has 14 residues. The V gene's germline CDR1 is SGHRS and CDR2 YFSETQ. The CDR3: CASSLAPANYEQYF. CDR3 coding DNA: TGCGCCAGCAGCTTGGCACCGGCAAACTACGAGCAGTACTTC.

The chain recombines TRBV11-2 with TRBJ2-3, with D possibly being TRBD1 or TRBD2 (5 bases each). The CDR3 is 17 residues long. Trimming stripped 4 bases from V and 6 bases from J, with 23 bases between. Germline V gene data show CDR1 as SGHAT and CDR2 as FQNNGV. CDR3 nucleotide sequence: TGTGCCAGCAGCTCCCCCCGAAGGGGACCCGTATCGGATACGCAGTATTTT. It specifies CASSSPRRGPVSDTQYF.

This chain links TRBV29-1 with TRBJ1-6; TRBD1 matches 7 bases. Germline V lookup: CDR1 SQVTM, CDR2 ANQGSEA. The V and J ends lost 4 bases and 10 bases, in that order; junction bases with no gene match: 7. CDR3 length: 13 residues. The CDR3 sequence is CSVGQGVGSPLHF. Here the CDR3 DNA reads TGCAGCGTTGGCCAGGGGGTGGGCTCACCCCTCCACTTT.

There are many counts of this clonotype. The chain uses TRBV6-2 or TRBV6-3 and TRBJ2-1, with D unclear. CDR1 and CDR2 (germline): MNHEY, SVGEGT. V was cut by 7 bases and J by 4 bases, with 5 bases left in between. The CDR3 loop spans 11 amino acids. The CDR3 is CASKKYNEQFF. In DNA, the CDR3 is TGTGCCAGCAAGAAATACAATGAGCAGTTCTTC.

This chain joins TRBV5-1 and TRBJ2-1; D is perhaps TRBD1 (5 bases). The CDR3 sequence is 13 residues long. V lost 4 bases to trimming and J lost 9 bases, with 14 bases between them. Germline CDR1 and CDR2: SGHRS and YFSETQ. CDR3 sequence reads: CASSPLGVAEQFF. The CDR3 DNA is TGCGCCAGCAGCCCCCTAGGGGTTGCTGAGCAGTTCTTC. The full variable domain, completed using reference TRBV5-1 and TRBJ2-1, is KAGVTQTPRYLIKTRGQQVTLSCSPISGHRSVSWYQQTPGQGLQFLFEYFSETQRNKGNFPGRFSGRQFSNSRSEMNVSTLELGDSALYLCASSPLGVAEQFFGPGTRLTVL.

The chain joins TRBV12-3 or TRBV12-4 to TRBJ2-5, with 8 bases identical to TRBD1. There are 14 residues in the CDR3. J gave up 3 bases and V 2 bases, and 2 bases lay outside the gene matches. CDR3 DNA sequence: TGTGCCAGCAGTTTATGGGACAGGAAAGAGACCCAGTACTTC. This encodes CASSLWDRKETQYF.

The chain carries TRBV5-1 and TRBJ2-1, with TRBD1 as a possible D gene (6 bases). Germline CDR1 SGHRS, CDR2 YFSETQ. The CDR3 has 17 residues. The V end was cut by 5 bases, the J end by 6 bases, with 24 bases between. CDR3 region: CASSKSGGATATNEQFF. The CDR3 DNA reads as TGCGCCAGCAGTAAGTCTGGGGGCGCGACAGCTACCAATGAGCAGTTCTTC.

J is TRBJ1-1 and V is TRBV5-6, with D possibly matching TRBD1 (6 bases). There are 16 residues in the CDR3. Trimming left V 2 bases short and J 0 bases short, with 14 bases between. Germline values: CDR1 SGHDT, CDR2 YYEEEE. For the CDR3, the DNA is TGTGCCAGCAGCTTCTTAGGGGGGGCCTTGAACACTGAAGCTTTCTTT. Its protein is CASSFLGGALNTEAFF.

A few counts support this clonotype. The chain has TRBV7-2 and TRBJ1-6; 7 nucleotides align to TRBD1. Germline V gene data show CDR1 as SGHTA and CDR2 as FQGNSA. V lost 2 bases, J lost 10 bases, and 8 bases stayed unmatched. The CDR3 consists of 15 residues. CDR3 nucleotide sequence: TGTGCCAGCAGCTTATACCAGGGGGTTGGGTCACCCCTCCACTTT. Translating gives CASSLYQGVGSPLHF.

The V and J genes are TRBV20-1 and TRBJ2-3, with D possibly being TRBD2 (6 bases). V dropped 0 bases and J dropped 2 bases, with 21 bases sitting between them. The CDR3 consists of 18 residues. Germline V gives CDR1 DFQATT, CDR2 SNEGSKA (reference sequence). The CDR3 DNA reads TGCAGTGCTAGAGATGCGGGACTGCTGACATGGTACACAGATACGCAGTATTTT. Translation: CSARDAGLLTWYTDTQYF.

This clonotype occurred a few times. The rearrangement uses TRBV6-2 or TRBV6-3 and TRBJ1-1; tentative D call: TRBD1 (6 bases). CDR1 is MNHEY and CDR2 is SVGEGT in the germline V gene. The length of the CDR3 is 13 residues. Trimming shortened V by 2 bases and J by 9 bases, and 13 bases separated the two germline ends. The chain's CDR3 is CASSYGYREKAFF. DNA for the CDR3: TGTGCCAGCAGTTACGGTTACAGGGAAAAAGCTTTCTTT.

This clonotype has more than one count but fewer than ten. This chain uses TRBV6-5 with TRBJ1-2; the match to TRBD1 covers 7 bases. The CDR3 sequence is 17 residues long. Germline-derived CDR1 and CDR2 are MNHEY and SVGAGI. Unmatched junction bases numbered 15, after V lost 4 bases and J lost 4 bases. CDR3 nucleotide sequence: TGTGCCAGCAGTTTCTCGGAAATTGGACAGGCAGGCTATGGCTACACCTTC. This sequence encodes CASSFSEIGQAGYGYTF.

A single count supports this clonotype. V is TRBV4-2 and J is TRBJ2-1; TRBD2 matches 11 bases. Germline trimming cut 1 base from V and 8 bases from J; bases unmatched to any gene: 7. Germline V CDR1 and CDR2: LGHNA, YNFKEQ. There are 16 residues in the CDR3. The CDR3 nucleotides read TGTGCCAGCAGCCAAGTCGTAGCGGGAGGGCCGGATGAGCAGTTCTTC. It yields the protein CASSQVVAGGPDEQFF.

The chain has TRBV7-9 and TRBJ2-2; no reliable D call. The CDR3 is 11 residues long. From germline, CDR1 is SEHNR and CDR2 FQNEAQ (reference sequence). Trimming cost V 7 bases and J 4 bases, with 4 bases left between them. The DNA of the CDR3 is TGTGCCAGCACCCTCACCGGGGAGCTGTTTTTT. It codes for CASTLTGELFF.

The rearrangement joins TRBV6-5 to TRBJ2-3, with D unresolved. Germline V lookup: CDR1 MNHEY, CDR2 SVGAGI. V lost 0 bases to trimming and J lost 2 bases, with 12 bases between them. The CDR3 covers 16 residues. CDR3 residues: CASSYSPEFNTDTQYF. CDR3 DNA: TGTGCCAGCAGTTACTCACCAGAGTTTAACACAGATACGCAGTATTTT.

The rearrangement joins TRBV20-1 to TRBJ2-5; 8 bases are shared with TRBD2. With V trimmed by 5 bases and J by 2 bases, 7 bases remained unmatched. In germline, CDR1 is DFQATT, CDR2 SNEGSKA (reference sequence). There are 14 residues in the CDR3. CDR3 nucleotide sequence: TGCAGTGCTCCGGGACTAGGGTTACAAGAGACCCAGTACTTC. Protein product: CSAPGLGLQETQYF.